The 2 T cell receptor beta chains in this list originate from one sample, sequenced in a study of blood T cell repertoires in COVID-19. The method was immunoSEQ multiplex PCR; TCRdb's version includes in-frame clones alone and lacks a portion of them. The data contain about 360,000 clones, approximately 86% of them seen just once; the ten biggest clones take up less than 9%. The sample consisted of peripheral blood. The receptor source for this set is a woman aged 55-69 years with COVID-19, enrolled during active disease.

The V and J genes are TRBV13 and TRBJ2-1; TRBD1 matches at 8 bases. Unmatched junction bases numbered 16, after V lost 2 bases and J lost 7 bases. Germline-derived CDR1 and CDR2 are PRHDT and FYEKMQ (reference sequence). The CDR3 has 18 residues. The CDR3 bases are TGTGCCAGCAGCTTATTCCCTCCGGGACAGGACGGAGTTAATGAGCAGTTCTTC. As protein: CASSLFPPGQDGVNEQFF.

The rearrangement joins TRBV13 to TRBJ2-2, with TRBD2 identical over 13 bases. Per the germline V gene, CDR1 is PRHDT and CDR2 is FYEKMQ (reference sequence). There are 20 residues in the CDR3. V trimming: 0 bases; J trimming: 0 bases; junction bases outside the gene matches: 7. The CDR3 spells CASSLGLELAGGTNTGELFF. For the CDR3, the DNA is TGTGCCAGCAGCTTAGGCCTTGAACTAGCGGGGGGGACGAACACCGGGGAGCTGTTTTTT.